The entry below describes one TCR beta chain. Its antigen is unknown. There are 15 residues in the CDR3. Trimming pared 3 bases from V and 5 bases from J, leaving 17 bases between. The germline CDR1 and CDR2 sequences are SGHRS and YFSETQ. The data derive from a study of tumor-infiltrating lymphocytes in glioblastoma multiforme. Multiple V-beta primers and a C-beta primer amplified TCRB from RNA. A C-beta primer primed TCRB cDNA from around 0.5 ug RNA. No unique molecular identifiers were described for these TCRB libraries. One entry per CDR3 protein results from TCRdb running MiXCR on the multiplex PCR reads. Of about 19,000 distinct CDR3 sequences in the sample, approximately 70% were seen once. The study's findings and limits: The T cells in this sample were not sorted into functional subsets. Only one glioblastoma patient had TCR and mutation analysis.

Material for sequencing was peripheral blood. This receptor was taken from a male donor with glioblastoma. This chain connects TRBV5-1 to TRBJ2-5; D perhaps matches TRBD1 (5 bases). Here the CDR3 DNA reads TGCGCCAGCAGCTCGATCGACAGTTCGCAGGAGACCCAGTACTTC. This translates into CASSSIDSSQETQYF.